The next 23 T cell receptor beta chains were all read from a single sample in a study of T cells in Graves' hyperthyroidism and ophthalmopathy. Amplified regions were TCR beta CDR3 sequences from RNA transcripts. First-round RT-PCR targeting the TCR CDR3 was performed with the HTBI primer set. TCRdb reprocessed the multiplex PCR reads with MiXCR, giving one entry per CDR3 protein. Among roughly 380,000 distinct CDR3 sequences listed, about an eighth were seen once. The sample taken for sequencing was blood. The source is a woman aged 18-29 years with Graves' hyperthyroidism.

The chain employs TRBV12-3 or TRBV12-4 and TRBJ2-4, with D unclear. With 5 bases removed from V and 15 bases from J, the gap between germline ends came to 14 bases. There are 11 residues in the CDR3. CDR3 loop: CASSPPPEWYF. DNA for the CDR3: TGTGCCAGCAGTCCCCCTCCCGAATGGTACTTC.

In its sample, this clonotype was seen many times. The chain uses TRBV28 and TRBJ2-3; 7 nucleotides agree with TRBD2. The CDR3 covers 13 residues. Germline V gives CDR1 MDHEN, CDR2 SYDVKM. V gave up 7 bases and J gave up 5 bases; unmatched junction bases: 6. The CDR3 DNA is TGTGCCAGCACCCCAAGCGGGGTAGATACGCAGTATTTT. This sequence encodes CASTPSGVDTQYF.

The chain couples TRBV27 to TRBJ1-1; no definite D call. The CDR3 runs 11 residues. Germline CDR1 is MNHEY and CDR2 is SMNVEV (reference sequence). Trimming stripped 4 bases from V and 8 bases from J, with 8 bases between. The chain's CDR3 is CASSSYREAFF. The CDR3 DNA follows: TGTGCCAGCAGTTCTTACAGAGAAGCTTTCTTT.

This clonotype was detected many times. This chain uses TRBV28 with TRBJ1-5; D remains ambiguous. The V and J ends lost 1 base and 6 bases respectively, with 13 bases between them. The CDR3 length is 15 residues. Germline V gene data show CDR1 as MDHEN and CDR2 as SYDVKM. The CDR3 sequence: CASSLSSGVFQPQHF. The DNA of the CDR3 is TGTGCCAGCAGTTTATCCTCTGGGGTTTTTCAGCCCCAGCATTTT.

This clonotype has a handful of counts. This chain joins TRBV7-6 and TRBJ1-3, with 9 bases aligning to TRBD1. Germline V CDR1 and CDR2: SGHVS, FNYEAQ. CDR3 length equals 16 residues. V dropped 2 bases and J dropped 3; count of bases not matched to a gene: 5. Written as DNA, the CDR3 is TGTGCCAGCAGCTTACGGGCGACAGGGGGTGGAAACACCATATATTTT. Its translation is CASSLRATGGGNTIYF.

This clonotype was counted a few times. CDR3 in DNA: TGTGCCAGCAGCCCCCGGACCTCTTACGAGCAGTACTTC. Translated: CASSPRTSYEQYF. The chain has TRBV7-9 and TRBJ2-7; no clear D. Germline V lookup: CDR1 SEHNR, CDR2 FQNEAQ (reference sequence). This CDR3 is 13 amino acids long. Trimming stripped 5 bases from V and 4 bases from J, with 12 bases between.

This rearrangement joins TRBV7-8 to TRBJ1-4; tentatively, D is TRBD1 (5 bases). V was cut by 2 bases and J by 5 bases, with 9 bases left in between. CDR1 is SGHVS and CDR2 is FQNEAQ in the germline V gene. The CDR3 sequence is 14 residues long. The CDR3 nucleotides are TGTGCCAGCAGCTTAACGGGGCTAAATGAAAAACTGTTTTTT. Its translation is CASSLTGLNEKLFF.

This CDR3 reads CASTARQDDPYGYTF. CDR3 bases: TGTGCCAGCACCGCCAGACAGGACGACCCCTATGGCTACACCTTC. The gene calls are TRBV27 and TRBJ1-2, with D possibly being TRBD1 (6 bases). The CDR3 is 15 residues long. Per the germline V gene, CDR1 is MNHEY and CDR2 is SMNVEV (reference sequence). V was shortened by 7 bases and J by 4 bases, with 19 bases between the two germline ends.

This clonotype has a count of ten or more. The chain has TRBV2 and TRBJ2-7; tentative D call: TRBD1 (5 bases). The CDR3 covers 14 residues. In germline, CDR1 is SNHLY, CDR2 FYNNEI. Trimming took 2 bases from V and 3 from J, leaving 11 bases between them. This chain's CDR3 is CASSEPLTDYEQYF. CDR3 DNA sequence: TGTGCCAGCAGTGAACCATTGACAGACTACGAGCAGTACTTC. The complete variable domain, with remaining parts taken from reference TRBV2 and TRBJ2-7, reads EPEVTQTPSHQVTQMGQEVILRCVPISNHLYFYWYRQILGQKVEFLVSFYNNEISEKSEIFDDQFSVERPDGSNFTLKIRSTKLEDSAMYFCASSEPLTDYEQYFGPGTRLTVT.

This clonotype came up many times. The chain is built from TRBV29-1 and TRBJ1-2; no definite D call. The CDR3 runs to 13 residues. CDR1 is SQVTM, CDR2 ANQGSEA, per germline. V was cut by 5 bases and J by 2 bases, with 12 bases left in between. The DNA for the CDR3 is TGCAGCGTTACCCGAGCCCAAAACTATGGCTACACCTTC. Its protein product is CSVTRAQNYGYTF.

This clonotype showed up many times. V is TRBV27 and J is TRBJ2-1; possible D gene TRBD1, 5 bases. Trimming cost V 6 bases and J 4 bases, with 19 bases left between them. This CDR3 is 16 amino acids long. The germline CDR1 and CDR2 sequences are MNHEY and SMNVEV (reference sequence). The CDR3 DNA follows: TGTGCCAGCAGCTCCCCAGGGCAATTTCGGTACAATGAGCAGTTCTTC. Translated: CASSSPGQFRYNEQFF.

CDR3 amino acids: CASSGTGGQPGAGTEAFF. CDR3 coding DNA: TGCGCCAGCTCCGGGACAGGGGGGCAACCTGGTGCGGGCACTGAAGCTTTCTTT. The genes are TRBV10-1 and TRBJ1-1, with TRBD1 matching over 11 bases. CDR1 and CDR2 from the germline V gene are WNHNN and SYGVQD (reference sequence). The J segment lost 4 bases and the V segment lost 8 bases, leaving 18 bases of the junction unmatched. The CDR3 sequence is 18 residues long.

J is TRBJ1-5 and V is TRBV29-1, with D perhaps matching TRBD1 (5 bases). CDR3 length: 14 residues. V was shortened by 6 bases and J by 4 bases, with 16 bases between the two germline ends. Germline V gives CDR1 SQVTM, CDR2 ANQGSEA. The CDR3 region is CSVADSGSNQPQHF. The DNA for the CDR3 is TGCAGCGTCGCCGACAGTGGGTCAAATCAGCCCCAGCATTTT.

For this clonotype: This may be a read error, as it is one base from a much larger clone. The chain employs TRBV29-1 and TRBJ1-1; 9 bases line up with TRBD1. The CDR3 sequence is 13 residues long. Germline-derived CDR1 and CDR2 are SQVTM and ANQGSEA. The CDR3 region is CSSGTGRDTEVFF. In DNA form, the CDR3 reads TGCAGCTCCGGGACAGGGAGAGACACTGAAGTTTTCTTT.

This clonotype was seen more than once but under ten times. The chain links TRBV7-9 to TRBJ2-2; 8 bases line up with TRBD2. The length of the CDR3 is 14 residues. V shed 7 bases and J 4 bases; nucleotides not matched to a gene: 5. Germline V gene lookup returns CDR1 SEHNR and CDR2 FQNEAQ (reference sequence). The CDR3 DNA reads TGTGCCAGCAACTTGAGCGGGAGCACCGGGGAGCTGTTTTTT. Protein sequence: CASNLSGSTGELFF.

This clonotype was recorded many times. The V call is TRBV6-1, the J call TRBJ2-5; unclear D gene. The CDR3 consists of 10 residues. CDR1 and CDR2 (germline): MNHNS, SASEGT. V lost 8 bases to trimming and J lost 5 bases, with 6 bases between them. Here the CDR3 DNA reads TGTGCCAGCGGAGAGGAGACCCAGTACTTC. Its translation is CASGEETQYF.

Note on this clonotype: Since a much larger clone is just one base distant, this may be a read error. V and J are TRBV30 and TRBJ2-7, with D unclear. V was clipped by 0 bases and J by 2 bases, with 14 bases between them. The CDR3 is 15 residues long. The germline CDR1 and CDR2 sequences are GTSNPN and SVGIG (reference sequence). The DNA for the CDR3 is TGTGCCTGGAGTGTAGGCCTCACATCGGCCTACGAGCAGTACTTC. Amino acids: CAWSVGLTSAYEQYF.

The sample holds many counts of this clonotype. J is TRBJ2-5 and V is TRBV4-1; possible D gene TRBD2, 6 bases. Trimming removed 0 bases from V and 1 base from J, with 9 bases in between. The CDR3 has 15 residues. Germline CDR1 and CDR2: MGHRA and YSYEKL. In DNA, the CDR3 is TGCGCCAGCAGCCAAGATGGGGGGACCCAAGAGACCCAGTACTTC. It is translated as CASSQDGGTQETQYF.

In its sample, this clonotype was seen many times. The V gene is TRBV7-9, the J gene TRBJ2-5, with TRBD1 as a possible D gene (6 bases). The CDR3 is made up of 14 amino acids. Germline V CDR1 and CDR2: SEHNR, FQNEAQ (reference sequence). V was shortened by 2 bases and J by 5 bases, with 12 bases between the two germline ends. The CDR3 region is CASSLWGRTETQYF. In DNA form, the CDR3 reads TGTGCCAGCAGCTTATGGGGGCGAACGGAGACCCAGTACTTC.

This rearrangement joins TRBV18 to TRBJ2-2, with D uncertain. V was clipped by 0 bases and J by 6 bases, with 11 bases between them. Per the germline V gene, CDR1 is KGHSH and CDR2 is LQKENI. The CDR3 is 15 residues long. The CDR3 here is CASSPPGKPPGELFF. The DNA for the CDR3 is TGTGCCAGCTCACCACCGGGGAAGCCCCCCGGGGAGCTGTTTTTT.

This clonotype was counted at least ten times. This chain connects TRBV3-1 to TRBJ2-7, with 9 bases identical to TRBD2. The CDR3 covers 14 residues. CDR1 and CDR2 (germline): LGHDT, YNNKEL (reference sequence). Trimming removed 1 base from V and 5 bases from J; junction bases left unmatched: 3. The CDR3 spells CASSQGGRANEQYF. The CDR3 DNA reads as TGTGCCAGCAGCCAAGGCGGGAGGGCCAACGAGCAGTACTTC.

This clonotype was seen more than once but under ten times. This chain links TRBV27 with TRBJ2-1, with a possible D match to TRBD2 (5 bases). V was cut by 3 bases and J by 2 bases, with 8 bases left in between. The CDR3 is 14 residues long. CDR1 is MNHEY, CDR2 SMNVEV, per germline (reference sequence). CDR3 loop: CASSFEGPYNEQFF. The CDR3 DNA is TGTGCCAGCAGTTTCGAGGGCCCCTACAATGAGCAGTTCTTC.

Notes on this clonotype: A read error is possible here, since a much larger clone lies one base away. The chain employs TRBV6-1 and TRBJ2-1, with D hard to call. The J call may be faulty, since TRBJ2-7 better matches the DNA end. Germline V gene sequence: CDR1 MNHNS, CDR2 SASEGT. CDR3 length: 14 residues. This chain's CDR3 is CASSQLSPYNEQYF. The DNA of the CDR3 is TGTGCCAGCAGCCAGTTGTCCCCCTACAATGAGCAGTACTTC.